This TCR beta chain was identified in a study of siplizumab effects on memory and regulatory T cells. Notes on the study in general: Assignment of a naive or memory phenotype failed for roughly 75-95% of the proliferating CD4+ or CD8+ clones. Suppressive activity of Tregs proliferating in siplizumab cultures remained unconfirmed. The alloresponse seemed to draw substantially on naive T cells, which appeared more diverse than memory cells. Researchers could map only a minor fraction of alloreactive clones to unstimulated subsets.

The CDR3 runs 16 residues. The V and J ends lost 4 bases and 8 bases, in that order; junction bases with no gene match: 14. Germline lookup yields CDR1 KGHSH and CDR2 LQKENI. As to this clone: Its antigen is not known.

The table came from immunoSEQ multiplex PCR; TCRdb's copy has only in-frame clones and leaves some out. The sample shows about 50,000 clones, roughly 93% of them seen only once. Input material: CD8+ T cells sorted from blood. This TCR came from a human donor in good health. The genes are TRBV18 and TRBJ2-1; the match to TRBD1 covers 7 bases. The CDR3 nucleotides are TGTGCCAGCTCACAAGGGACAGCTACTATTTCCGATGAGCAGTTCTTC. Protein product: CASSQGTATISDEQFF. Filled out from reference TRBV18 and TRBJ2-1, the complete variable domain reads NAGVMQNPRHLVRRRGQEARLRCSPMKGHSHVYWYRQLPEEGLKFMVYLQKENIIDESGMPKERFSAEFPKEGPSILRIQQVVRGDSAAYFCASSQGTATISDEQFFGPGTRLTVL.